This T cell receptor (beta chain) was sequenced for a study of cytomegalovirus exposure and HLA in healthy donors. This clone was counted only a few times. Its specificity is unknown. Study-wide findings and caveats: In a later analysis, common viral pathogens appeared linked to several of the most significant clusters. Productive rates of about 87% or about 30% were seen for most TCR beta V segments in an earlier analysis.

This CDR3 region has 14 residues. Germline V gene sequence: CDR1 MDHEN, CDR2 SYDVKM. V was clipped by 4 bases and J by 3 bases; unmatched bases: 6. Amplification used 60 Vbeta primers and 13 Jbeta primers. Here immunoSEQ multiplex PCR was the method, and the copy in TCRdb shows in-frame clones only, minus some. The sample carries about 110,000 clones, about 75% recorded once. Healthy people donating bone marrow made up the donors. Input material: PBMCs. This TCR derives from a male donor in good health and CMV-seropositive. The chain links TRBV28 to TRBJ2-7, with TRBD1 identical over 7 bases. The DNA for the CDR3 is TGTGCCAGCAGTTCGACAGGGAGAAGCTACGAGCAGTACTTC. It is translated as CASSSTGRSYEQYF.